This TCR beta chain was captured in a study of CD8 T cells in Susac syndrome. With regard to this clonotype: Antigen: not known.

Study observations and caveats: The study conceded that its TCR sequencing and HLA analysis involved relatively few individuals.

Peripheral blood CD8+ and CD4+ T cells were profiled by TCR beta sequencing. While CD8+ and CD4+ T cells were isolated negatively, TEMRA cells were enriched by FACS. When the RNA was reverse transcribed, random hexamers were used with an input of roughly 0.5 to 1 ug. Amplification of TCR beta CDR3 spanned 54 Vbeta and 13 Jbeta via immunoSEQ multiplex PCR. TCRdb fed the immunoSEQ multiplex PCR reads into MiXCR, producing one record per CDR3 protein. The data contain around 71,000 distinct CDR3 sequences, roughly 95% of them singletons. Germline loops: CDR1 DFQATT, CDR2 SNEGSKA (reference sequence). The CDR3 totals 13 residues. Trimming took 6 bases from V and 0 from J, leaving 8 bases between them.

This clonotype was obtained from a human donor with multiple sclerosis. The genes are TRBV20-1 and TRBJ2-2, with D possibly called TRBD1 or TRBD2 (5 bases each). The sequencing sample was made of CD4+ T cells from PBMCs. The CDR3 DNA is TGCAGTGCCGAGGGGCCGAACACCGGGGAGCTGTTTTTT. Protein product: CSAEGPNTGELFF.